The entry that follows covers one T cell receptor (beta chain) sequence. Its antigen remains unknown. The source of the sample is a study of T-cell reconstitution after alpha-beta-depleted transplantation in children. Study-wide findings and caveats: Alpha-beta T cells about two months after transplant reportedly derived from several hundred expanded graft clones. High day-60 TCRbeta diversity in some patients came from surviving recipient T cells and thymic progenitors. Counts and diversity of T cells one year after transplant came mostly from newly produced T cells.

The library targeted TCRbeta and was prepared with unique molecular identifiers. Via MiXCR, TCRdb re-called the PCR reads, giving one row per CDR3 protein. Of 250,000 to 400,000 distinct CDR3 sequences in the sample, roughly 21% were seen once. The CDR3 spans 17 residues. V lost 4 bases and J lost 6; bases outside the gene matches: 14. CDR1 SGHRS and CDR2 YFSETQ come from the germline V gene. The sample here was PBMCs, mostly from graft donor cells, taken 180 days after TCRalphabeta/CD19-depleted stem cell transplant. The receptor's source is a male patient aged 10 to 17 who had a stem cell transplant for acute lymphoblastic leukemia, so the T cells may come from the graft donor. The rearrangement links TRBV5-1 to TRBJ2-1, with TRBD2 matching over 9 bases. The CDR3 DNA reads TGCGCCAGCAGCCTACTGACCGGGACTAGCCTGATCAATGAGCAGTTCTTC. Its translation is CASSLLTGTSLINEQFF.